This TCR beta chain appears in the sequencing data of a study of identical twins. One entry per CDR3 protein results from TCRdb running MiXCR on the 5' RACE reads. This table has about 220,000 distinct CDR3 sequences, around 8% appearing once. Trimming stripped 7 bases from V and 4 bases from J, with 17 bases between. CDR3 length: 14 amino acids. CDR1 is SQVTM and CDR2 is ANQGSEA in the germline V gene. This clonotype appeared a few times. A further study also used this sample, focusing on yellow fever vaccine responses in identical twins.

This sequence joins TRBV29-1 and TRBJ2-1, with unresolved D. Source material: memory (CD45RO+) T cells sorted from blood. The receptor comes from a woman between 18 and 30 years old in good health. The CDR3 sequence is CSAKKEPFYNEQFF. For the CDR3, the DNA is TGCAGCGCGAAGAAGGAACCTTTTTACAATGAGCAGTTCTTC.